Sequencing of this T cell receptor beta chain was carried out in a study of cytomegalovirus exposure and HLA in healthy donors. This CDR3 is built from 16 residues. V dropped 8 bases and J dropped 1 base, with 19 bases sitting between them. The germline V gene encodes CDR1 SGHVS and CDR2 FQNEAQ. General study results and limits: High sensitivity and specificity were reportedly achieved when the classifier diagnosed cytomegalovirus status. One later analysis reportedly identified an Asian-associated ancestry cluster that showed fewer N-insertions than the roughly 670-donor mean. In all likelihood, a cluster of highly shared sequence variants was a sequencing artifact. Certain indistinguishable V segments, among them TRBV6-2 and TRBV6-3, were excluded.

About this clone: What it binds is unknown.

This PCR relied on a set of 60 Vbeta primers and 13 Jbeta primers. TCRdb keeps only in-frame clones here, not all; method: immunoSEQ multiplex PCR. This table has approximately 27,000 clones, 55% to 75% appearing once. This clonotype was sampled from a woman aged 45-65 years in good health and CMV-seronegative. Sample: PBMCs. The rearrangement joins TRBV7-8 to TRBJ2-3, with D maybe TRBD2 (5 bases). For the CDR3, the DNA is TGTGCCAGCGGCCGTGGAGGAGGTGGACGCACAGATACGCAGTATTTT. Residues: CASGRGGGGRTDTQYF.